The 7 T cell receptor beta chains below all came from one sample that was sequenced in a study of breast tumors, draining lymph nodes, adjacent tissues. Axillary draining lymph nodes of breast cancer patients supplied the node samples. TCRdb re-derived calls from the multiplex PCR reads in MiXCR, one entry per CDR3 protein. The repertoire holds 150,000 to 200,000 distinct CDR3 sequences, with roughly 30% as singletons. Sample: axillary lymph node tissue. These receptors were taken from a female donor with breast cancer. Some clones in this sample may be carry-over from other donors' samples.

The CDR3 loop reads CASSLGGGGRETQYF. Here the CDR3 DNA reads TGTGCCAGCAGCTTAGGGGGGGGGGGCCGAGAGACCCAGTACTTC. The J gene is TRBJ2-5, the V gene TRBV7-2; maybe TRBD2 (7 bases). From germline, CDR1 is SGHTA and CDR2 FQGNSA. The V end was cut by 1 base, the J end by 4 bases, with 13 bases between. The CDR3 totals 15 residues.

This clonotype showed up just a few times. The chain carries TRBV6-5 and TRBJ1-5; 7 positions agree with TRBD1. The CDR3 has 14 amino acids. The junction had 5 bases not matched to a gene; V was cut back by 7 bases and J by 2 bases. CDR1 is MNHEY and CDR2 is SVGAGI in the germline V gene. The CDR3 DNA reads TGTGCCAGCACTCAGGGGGGGGGCAATCAGCCCCAGCATTTT. Encoded protein: CASTQGGGNQPQHF.

This clonotype came up many times. The chain has TRBV2 and TRBJ2-5; tentatively, D is TRBD1 (6 bases). The V gene lost 10 bases and the J gene lost 2 bases, with 8 bases spanning the gap. Germline V gives CDR1 SNHLY, CDR2 FYNNEI. The CDR3 covers 11 residues. The CDR3 sequence: CATGVQETQYF. For the CDR3, the DNA is TGTGCCACAGGGGTTCAAGAGACCCAGTACTTC.

This clonotype was seen only a few times. This may arise from a read error, as a much more abundant clone is one base away. The gene calls are TRBV6-6 and TRBJ2-1, with 8 bases identical to TRBD2. Germline CDR1 reads MNHNY; CDR2 reads SVGAGI (reference sequence). The CDR3 runs 14 residues. Germline trimming cut 11 bases from V and 2 bases from J; bases unmatched to any gene: 8. The CDR3 loop is CACRPGGPYNEQFF. The CDR3 DNA reads as TGTGCCTGTAGACCGGGAGGGCCCTACAATGAGCAGTTCTTC.

The gene calls are TRBV6-6 and TRBJ1-5; D not resolved. Germline V gives CDR1 MNHNY, CDR2 SVGAGI (reference sequence). The CDR3 totals 13 residues. V dropped 7 bases and J dropped 7 bases, with 14 bases sitting between them. The CDR3 is CASIPGVHQPQHF. CDR3 DNA sequence: TGTGCCAGCATACCCGGGGTACACCAGCCCCAGCATTTT.

This rearrangement joins TRBV11-3 to TRBJ2-7; a weak D match, TRBD2 (6 bases). Trimming stripped 0 bases from V and 5 bases from J, with 23 bases between. Germline V gives CDR1 SGHNT, CDR2 YENEEA. The CDR3 length is 18 residues. The chain's CDR3 is CASSLESGGGKPGDEQYF. In DNA form, the CDR3 reads TGTGCCAGCAGCTTAGAGAGTGGGGGAGGTAAACCCGGGGACGAGCAGTACTTC.

This clonotype was observed at least ten times. The chain joins TRBV5-8 to TRBJ2-7, with TRBD2 identical over 8 bases. V shed 2 bases, J shed 4 bases, and the junction held 17 bases outside the gene matches. From germline, CDR1 is SGHTS and CDR2 YDEGEE. The CDR3 consists of 18 residues. The CDR3 sequence is CASSFLPRLATPWYEQYF. In DNA form, the CDR3 reads TGTGCCAGCAGCTTTTTACCAAGACTAGCGACCCCGTGGTACGAGCAGTACTTC.